The rows below give T cell receptor beta chains drawn from one sample of a study of T-cell memory formation after mild COVID-19. From the 5' RACE reads, TCRdb called clonotypes with MiXCR, one entry per CDR3 protein. The sample holds about 560,000 distinct CDR3 sequences, 17% seen once. Sequencing was done on a sample of PBMCs or a T cell subset sorted from them (not recorded which). The receptors shown here come from an adult woman who had mild COVID-19 (a few samples of this study predate the infection). Cell type and time point are not known. Both conserved end residues are part of each CDR3. The order of the fields is clone size, V gene, J gene, D gene, CDR3 length, CDR3 protein, CDR3 DNA. A D gene is named only where the DNA matches it firmly. The size of a clone is reported for some rows only, either as once, few or many, or as a class for expanded clones.

clone_size: NA
v_call: TRBV9
j_call: TRBJ1-1
d_call: NA
cdr3_length: 15
cdr3_aa: CASSPINPSTTEAFF
cdr3_nt: TGTGCCAGCAGCCCGATCAACCCGTCTACCACTGAAGCTTTCTTT

clone_size: NA
v_call: TRBV7-9
j_call: TRBJ1-4
d_call: TRBD1
cdr3_length: 14
cdr3_aa: CASSSEGQGGKLFF
cdr3_nt: TGTGCCAGCAGCTCCGAGGGACAGGGCGGAAAACTGTTTTTT

clone_size: NA
v_call: TRBV5-1
j_call: TRBJ1-5
d_call: NA
cdr3_length: 15
cdr3_aa: CASSLGGGKNQPQHF
cdr3_nt: TGCGCCAGCAGCTTGGGAGGGGGGAAAAATCAGCCCCAGCATTTT

clone_size: few
v_call: TRBV15
j_call: TRBJ2-5
d_call: NA
cdr3_length: 15
cdr3_aa: CATSREGRERETQYF
cdr3_nt: TGTGCCACCAGCAGAGAGGGAAGGGAGAGAGAGACCCAGTACTTC

clone_size: NA
v_call: TRBV6-1
j_call: TRBJ2-5
d_call: NA
cdr3_length: 13
cdr3_aa: CASRQPWGETQYF
cdr3_nt: TGTGCCAGCCGCCAGCCGTGGGGGGAGACCCAGTACTTC

clone_size: NA
v_call: TRBV11-1
j_call: TRBJ2-1
d_call: TRBD1
cdr3_length: 16
cdr3_aa: CASSSKTGQSHNEQFF
cdr3_nt: TGTGCCAGCAGCTCGAAAACGGGACAGAGCCACAATGAGCAGTTCTTC

clone_size: few
v_call: TRBV10-3
j_call: TRBJ1-2
d_call: TRBD1
cdr3_length: 15
cdr3_aa: CAISGGQDYNYGYTF
cdr3_nt: TGTGCCATCAGTGGGGGACAGGATTATAACTATGGCTACACCTTC

clone_size: many
v_call: TRBV6-2/TRBV6-3
j_call: TRBJ2-1
d_call: NA
cdr3_length: 13
cdr3_aa: CASSYSSNNEQFF
cdr3_nt: TGTGCCAGCAGTTACTCGTCTAACAATGAGCAGTTCTTC

clone_size: few
v_call: TRBV7-8
j_call: TRBJ2-1
d_call: TRBD2
cdr3_length: 14
cdr3_aa: CASSLRTSSNEQFF
cdr3_nt: TGTGCCAGCAGCCTCCGGACTAGCAGCAATGAGCAGTTCTTC

clone_size: NA
v_call: TRBV24-1
j_call: TRBJ2-1
d_call: NA
cdr3_length: 16
cdr3_aa: CATSDRDRSSYNEQFF
cdr3_nt: TGTGCCACCAGTGATCGTGACAGGAGCTCCTACAATGAGCAGTTCTTC

clone_size: NA
v_call: TRBV12-3/TRBV12-4
j_call: TRBJ2-1
d_call: TRBD2
cdr3_length: 17
cdr3_aa: CASSSLFAGGINNEQFF
cdr3_nt: TGTGCCAGCAGTTCCCTCTTTGCGGGGGGAATAAACAATGAGCAGTTCTTC

clone_size: NA
v_call: TRBV5-1
j_call: TRBJ1-5
d_call: NA
cdr3_length: 12
cdr3_aa: CASSWEGRPQHF
cdr3_nt: TGCGCCAGCAGCTGGGAGGGGCGGCCCCAGCATTTT

clone_size: NA
v_call: TRBV7-3
j_call: TRBJ2-7
d_call: TRBD2
cdr3_length: 16
cdr3_aa: CASSPGGLAGVYEQYF
cdr3_nt: TGTGCCAGCAGCCCCGGAGGCCTAGCGGGGGTCTACGAGCAGTACTTC

clone_size: few
v_call: TRBV7-9
j_call: TRBJ1-1
d_call: NA
cdr3_length: 13
cdr3_aa: CASSQALNTEAFF
cdr3_nt: TGTGCCAGCAGTCAGGCACTGAACACTGAAGCTTTCTTT

clone_size: few
v_call: TRBV6-4
j_call: TRBJ1-2
d_call: NA
cdr3_length: 14
cdr3_aa: CASSASGLDYGYTF
cdr3_nt: TGTGCCAGCAGCGCCTCAGGACTAGACTATGGCTACACCTTC

clone_size: once
v_call: TRBV24-1
j_call: TRBJ2-3
d_call: NA
cdr3_length: 16
cdr3_aa: CATSDGGGFNTDTQYF
cdr3_nt: TGTGCCACCAGTGATGGGGGGGGCTTTAACACAGATACGCAGTATTTT

clone_size: NA
v_call: TRBV7-2
j_call: TRBJ2-4
d_call: NA
cdr3_length: 17
cdr3_aa: CASSLLKWDSGEVAVAF
cdr3_nt: TGTGCCAGCAGCCTGCTAAAATGGGACAGTGGGGAGGTGGCTGTTGCCTTC

clone_size: NA
v_call: TRBV3-1
j_call: TRBJ2-1
d_call: TRBD2
cdr3_length: 16
cdr3_aa: CASSPWTSGSGNEQFF
cdr3_nt: TGTGCCAGCAGCCCGTGGACTAGCGGGAGTGGCAATGAGCAGTTCTTC

clone_size: few
v_call: TRBV7-9
j_call: TRBJ2-7
d_call: TRBD2
cdr3_length: 15
cdr3_aa: CASSLVDSGTYEQYF
cdr3_nt: TGTGCCAGCAGCTTAGTCGACAGCGGGACCTACGAGCAGTACTTC

clone_size: few
v_call: TRBV9
j_call: TRBJ2-3
d_call: NA
cdr3_length: 16
cdr3_aa: CASSVVVAASTDTQYF
cdr3_nt: TGTGCCAGCAGCGTAGTGGTAGCGGCTAGCACAGATACGCAGTATTTT

clone_size: few
v_call: TRBV7-2
j_call: TRBJ2-5
d_call: NA
cdr3_length: 13
cdr3_aa: CASSWQLGETQYF
cdr3_nt: TGTGCCAGCAGCTGGCAGCTAGGGGAGACCCAGTACTTC

clone_size: NA
v_call: TRBV10-3
j_call: TRBJ2-7
d_call: TRBD1
cdr3_length: 11
cdr3_aa: CAIQTGLEQYF
cdr3_nt: TGTGCCATACAGACAGGGCTCGAGCAGTACTTC

clone_size: NA
v_call: TRBV3-1
j_call: TRBJ2-2
d_call: TRBD2
cdr3_length: 17
cdr3_aa: CASSQESLAGNTGELFF
cdr3_nt: TGTGCCAGCAGCCAAGAAAGCCTAGCGGGTAACACCGGGGAGCTGTTTTTT

clone_size: NA
v_call: TRBV30
j_call: TRBJ2-2
d_call: NA
cdr3_length: 12
cdr3_aa: CAWTRYTGELFF
cdr3_nt: TGTGCCTGGACCCGGTACACCGGGGAGCTGTTTTTT

clone_size: few
v_call: TRBV7-2
j_call: TRBJ2-7
d_call: NA
cdr3_length: 16
cdr3_aa: CASSAQVLTGGSEQYF
cdr3_nt: TGTGCCAGCAGCGCTCAAGTCTTGACCGGCGGGTCCGAGCAGTACTTC

clone_size: NA
v_call: TRBV4-2
j_call: TRBJ1-4
d_call: NA
cdr3_length: 16
cdr3_aa: CASSQDPGTKHEKLFF
cdr3_nt: TGTGCCAGCAGCCAAGACCCCGGGACAAAACATGAAAAACTGTTTTTT

clone_size: few
v_call: TRBV6-1
j_call: TRBJ2-7
d_call: TRBD2
cdr3_length: 16
cdr3_aa: CASSEVSGGGSYEQYF
cdr3_nt: TGTGCCAGCAGTGAAGTTAGTGGCGGGGGCTCCTACGAGCAGTACTTC

clone_size: NA
v_call: TRBV7-8
j_call: TRBJ2-7
d_call: TRBD1
cdr3_length: 13
cdr3_aa: CASRLGGTYEQYF
cdr3_nt: TGTGCCAGCAGGTTAGGGGGCACCTACGAGCAGTACTTC

clone_size: many
v_call: TRBV7-9
j_call: TRBJ2-1
d_call: TRBD2
cdr3_length: 12
cdr3_aa: CASSPGTTKEFF
cdr3_nt: TGTGCCAGCAGCCCTGGGACTACGAAGGAGTTCTTC

clone_size: few
v_call: TRBV4-2
j_call: TRBJ1-6
d_call: TRBD1
cdr3_length: 15
cdr3_aa: CASSQRDRGNSPLHF
cdr3_nt: TGTGCCAGCAGCCAGAGGGACAGGGGCAATTCACCCCTCCACTTT

clone_size: few
v_call: TRBV7-9
j_call: TRBJ2-3
d_call: TRBD1
cdr3_length: 17
cdr3_aa: CASSRGQGTISTDTQYF
cdr3_nt: TGTGCCAGCAGCCGCGGACAGGGGACCATTAGCACAGATACGCAGTATTTT

clone_size: NA
v_call: TRBV7-3
j_call: TRBJ2-7
d_call: TRBD1
cdr3_length: 14
cdr3_aa: CASSSGTGIDEQYF
cdr3_nt: TGTGCCAGCAGCTCCGGGACAGGTATCGACGAGCAGTACTTC

clone_size: many
v_call: TRBV19
j_call: TRBJ1-2
d_call: NA
cdr3_length: 13
cdr3_aa: CASSIDRNYGYTF
cdr3_nt: TGTGCCAGTAGTATCGACAGGAACTATGGCTACACCTTC

clone_size: few
v_call: TRBV7-2
j_call: TRBJ1-2
d_call: TRBD1
cdr3_length: 17
cdr3_aa: CASSRNLQGTTNYGYTF
cdr3_nt: TGTGCCAGCAGCCGAAACCTACAGGGGACGACTAACTATGGCTACACCTTC

clone_size: few
v_call: TRBV15
j_call: TRBJ2-2
d_call: NA
cdr3_length: 14
cdr3_aa: CATSSDAGPGELFF
cdr3_nt: TGTGCCACCAGCAGTGATGCCGGCCCCGGGGAGCTGTTTTTT

clone_size: many
v_call: TRBV29-1
j_call: TRBJ2-7
d_call: TRBD2
cdr3_length: 14
cdr3_aa: CSVAAAGGPYEQYF
cdr3_nt: TGCAGCGTTGCGGCTGCGGGAGGGCCGTACGAGCAGTACTTC

clone_size: NA
v_call: TRBV24-1
j_call: TRBJ2-3
d_call: NA
cdr3_length: 13
cdr3_aa: CATSDGSTDTQYF
cdr3_nt: TGTGCCACCAGTGATGGGTCCACAGATACGCAGTATTTT

clone_size: NA
v_call: TRBV7-2
j_call: TRBJ2-5
d_call: TRBD2
cdr3_length: 13
cdr3_aa: CASSLAGAATQYF
cdr3_nt: TGTGCCAGCAGCCTAGCGGGAGCGGCGACCCAGTACTTC

clone_size: NA
v_call: TRBV6-2/TRBV6-3
j_call: TRBJ2-7
d_call: TRBD1
cdr3_length: 14
cdr3_aa: CASSYGQGTNEQYF
cdr3_nt: TGTGCCAGCAGTTACGGACAGGGTACGAACGAGCAGTACTTC

clone_size: NA
v_call: TRBV5-4
j_call: TRBJ2-7
d_call: NA
cdr3_length: 16
cdr3_aa: CASSLPGTPSSYEQYF
cdr3_nt: TGTGCCAGCAGCTTACCCGGGACTCCGAGCTCCTACGAGCAGTACTTC

clone_size: few
v_call: TRBV25-1
j_call: TRBJ2-2
d_call: TRBD2
cdr3_length: 17
cdr3_aa: CASSDGVAGRYTGELFF
cdr3_nt: TGTGCCAGCAGTGATGGAGTAGCGGGGCGATACACCGGGGAGCTGTTTTTT

clone_size: NA
v_call: TRBV12-3/TRBV12-4
j_call: TRBJ2-7
d_call: NA
cdr3_length: 15
cdr3_aa: CASSSRYPSSYEQYF
cdr3_nt: TGTGCCAGCAGTTCCCGCTATCCCAGCTCCTACGAGCAGTACTTC

clone_size: NA
v_call: TRBV15
j_call: TRBJ1-2
d_call: NA
cdr3_length: 14
cdr3_aa: CATSFGGFFFGYTF
cdr3_nt: TGTGCCACCAGCTTCGGGGGATTTTTTTTTGGCTACACCTTC

clone_size: NA
v_call: TRBV10-3
j_call: TRBJ2-7
d_call: NA
cdr3_length: 13
cdr3_aa: CAISLQGSYEQYF
cdr3_nt: TGTGCCATCAGTCTCCAGGGGTCCTACGAGCAGTACTTC

clone_size: few
v_call: TRBV2
j_call: TRBJ2-3
d_call: TRBD2
cdr3_length: 15
cdr3_aa: CASSVLAGRTDTQYF
cdr3_nt: TGTGCCAGCAGTGTCTTAGCGGGACGCACAGATACGCAGTATTTT

clone_size: few
v_call: TRBV3-1
j_call: TRBJ2-5
d_call: NA
cdr3_length: 15
cdr3_aa: CASSSTRDSQETQYF
cdr3_nt: TGTGCCAGCAGCTCCACCCGGGACTCTCAAGAGACCCAGTACTTC

clone_size: NA
v_call: TRBV12-3/TRBV12-4
j_call: TRBJ1-1
d_call: NA
cdr3_length: 14
cdr3_aa: CASTRGGTNTEAFF
cdr3_nt: TGTGCCAGCACCCGGGGGGGGACGAACACTGAAGCTTTCTTT

clone_size: many
v_call: TRBV12-3/TRBV12-4
j_call: TRBJ2-1
d_call: NA
cdr3_length: 13
cdr3_aa: CASRQDSYNEQFF
cdr3_nt: TGTGCCAGCAGACAGGACTCCTACAATGAGCAGTTCTTC

clone_size: few
v_call: TRBV6-6
j_call: TRBJ1-5
d_call: NA
cdr3_length: 16
cdr3_aa: CASRRKDSLSNQPQHF
cdr3_nt: TGTGCCAGCAGGCGTAAGGACAGTCTTAGCAATCAGCCCCAGCATTTT

clone_size: NA
v_call: TRBV5-1
j_call: TRBJ1-4
d_call: TRBD1
cdr3_length: 15
cdr3_aa: CASSRQLQGGEKLFF
cdr3_nt: TGCGCCAGCAGCCGTCAGCTTCAGGGGGGTGAAAAACTGTTTTTT

clone_size: many
v_call: TRBV12-3/TRBV12-4
j_call: TRBJ1-2
d_call: NA
cdr3_length: 13
cdr3_aa: CASSLAGVHGYTF
cdr3_nt: TGTGCCAGCAGTTTAGCAGGGGTCCATGGCTACACCTTC

clone_size: few
v_call: TRBV20-1
j_call: TRBJ2-7
d_call: TRBD1
cdr3_length: 14
cdr3_aa: CSAQTTGPGGEQYF
cdr3_nt: TGCAGTGCCCAGACGACAGGGCCTGGAGGCGAGCAGTACTTC

clone_size: NA
v_call: TRBV19
j_call: TRBJ2-1
d_call: NA
cdr3_length: 17
cdr3_aa: CASSIGALVAAYNEQFF
cdr3_nt: TGTGCCAGTAGTATAGGGGCCCTGGTAGCGGCTTACAATGAGCAGTTCTTC

clone_size: NA
v_call: TRBV21-1
j_call: TRBJ2-2
d_call: NA
cdr3_length: 19
cdr3_aa: CASSNRDRGPLTNTGELFF
cdr3_nt: TGTGCCAGCAGCAACCGGGACAGGGGCCCCCTAACGAACACCGGGGAGCTGTTTTTT